This T cell receptor beta chain was captured in a study of CD8 T cells in Susac syndrome. Sequencing targeted TCR beta in T cells from blood (CD8+ and CD4+). The multiple sclerosis controls were treatment-naive patients, and their relapsing-remitting disease was stable or active. Negative magnetic isolation gave CD8+ and CD4+ cells; FACS enriched CD8+ TEMRA. This CDR3 is built from 13 residues. Trimming cost V 1 base and J 5 bases, with 9 bases left between them. Germline lookup yields CDR1 GTSNPN and CDR2 SVGIG (reference sequence). With random hexamers, 0.5 to 1 ug RNA was reverse transcribed. The immunoSEQ assay covered 54 Vbeta and 13 Jbeta segments for CDR3. MiXCR, run by TCRdb on the immunoSEQ multiplex PCR reads, gives a single entry per CDR3 protein. Found here are some 170,000 distinct CDR3 sequences, approximately 93% of them singletons; the top ten hold around 0.093%.

Sequenced sample: CD4+ T cells from PBMCs. This TCR derives from a human donor with multiple sclerosis. This chain joins TRBV30 and TRBJ1-5; weak D call: TRBD1 (5 bases). Written as DNA, the CDR3 is TGTGCCTGGAGTGCACAGGCTCATCAGCCCCAGCATTTT. Its translation is CAWSAQAHQPQHF.